These T cell receptor beta chains were read from a single sample in a study of T cell responses to AZD1222 COVID-19 vaccine. Measured with immunoSEQ multiplex PCR; TCRdb has only the in-frame clones, and not every one. The sample shows some 120,000 clones, about 90% of them seen only once. The sample was peripheral blood, taken on day 0 of AZD1222 vaccination. These receptor sequences come from an adult in good health. Both conserved end residues are part of each CDR3. D genes are given only for firm matches. Not every row has a clone size; where given, it reads once, few, many or a size class.

D gene	V gene	J gene	clone size	CDR3 DNA	CDR3 protein
TRBD1	TRBV12-5	TRBJ2-1	.	TGTGCTAGTGGTTCCAGGACAGGGAGGCCCTACAATGAGCAGTTCTTC	CASGSRTGRPYNEQFF
.	TRBV11-3	TRBJ1-2	.	TGTGCCAGCCCCACAGGTGCCGTGCCGAGACACTATGGCTACACCTTC	CASPTGAVPRHYGYTF
.	TRBV12-3/TRBV12-4	TRBJ2-1	.	TGTGCCAGCAGCATTTCAAGTGAGCAGTTCTTC	CASSISSEQFF
.	TRBV6-5	TRBJ2-1	.	TGTGCCAGCAGAATGGGGAATGAGCAGTTCTTC	CASRMGNEQFF
.	TRBV5-8	TRBJ1-1	.	TGTGCCAGCAGCTTGGTCTCTAACACTGAAGCTTTCTTT	CASSLVSNTEAFF
TRBD1	TRBV6-5	TRBJ1-2	few	TGTGCCAGCGTTGGACAGGGCGCTGGCTACACCTTC	CASVGQGAGYTF
.	TRBV20-1	TRBJ1-4	once	TGCAGTGCTAGGGGCATGGAAAAACTGTTTTTT	CSARGMEKLFF
.	TRBV15	TRBJ2-1	.	TGTGCCACCAGCAGGGGAGCCTTCAGCGACGAGCAGTTCTTC	CATSRGAFSDEQFF
.	TRBV20-1	TRBJ1-2	.	TGCAGTGCTAGTATCGGTCAAAACTATGGCTACACCTTC	CSASIGQNYGYTF
.	TRBV29-1	TRBJ2-7	.	TGCAGCGTTACAAAGGGGGGATGGTACGAGCAGTACTTC	CSVTKGGWYEQYF
.	TRBV29-1	TRBJ2-1	.	TGCAGCGCCCAAAAGGGGCTAGGGGATGAGCAGTTCTTC	CSAQKGLGDEQFF
.	TRBV2	TRBJ2-5	once	TGTGCCAGCACCCCCCAGGTTCAAGAGACCCAGTACTTC	CASTPQVQETQYF
TRBD1	TRBV6-4	TRBJ2-1	.	TGTGCCAGCAGTAGGACAGGGAAGACCTACAATGAGCAGTTCTTC	CASSRTGKTYNEQFF
.	TRBV3-1/TRBV3-2	TRBJ1-4	.	TGTGCCAGCAGCCAAGAACGCAGGGCCTCCGGGAAACTGTTTTTT	CASSQERRASGKLFF
.	TRBV28	TRBJ2-6	.	TGTGCCAGCAGTTTATCTGGGGTCGGGGCCAACGTCCTGACTTTC	CASSLSGVGANVLTF
TRBD1	TRBV11-2	TRBJ2-1	.	TGTGCCAGCAGCGCGCCGGGACAGAGAAATGAGCAGTTCTTC	CASSAPGQRNEQFF
.	TRBV11-1	TRBJ2-7	.	TGTGCCAGCAGCTTAGGATATACCTACGAGCAGTACTTC	CASSLGYTYEQYF
.	TRBV6-5	TRBJ2-3	.	TGTGCCAGCAGTTACTCGGGGCCAATGGGGGTCGATACGCAGTATTTT	CASSYSGPMGVDTQYF
.	TRBV11-2	TRBJ1-1	.	TGTGCCAGCAGCTTACAAACCGGGACACTGAACACTGAAGCTTTCTTT	CASSLQTGTLNTEAFF
TRBD1	TRBV5-1	TRBJ1-3	.	TGCGCCAGCAGCCTGGGACAGGGGGAATCTGGAAACACCATATATTTT	CASSLGQGESGNTIYF
.	TRBV28	TRBJ1-2	.	TGTGCCAGCAGTTCATCCCTGTATGGCTACACCTTC	CASSSSLYGYTF
.	TRBV15	TRBJ1-5	.	TGTGCCACCAGCAGGTCCGGGAATCAGCCCCAGCATTTT	CATSRSGNQPQHF
.	TRBV11-1	TRBJ2-2	.	TGTGCCAGCAGCCCCTATGGGCTGGGCACCGGGGAGCTGTTTTTT	CASSPYGLGTGELFF
TRBD2	TRBV19	TRBJ2-3	.	TGTGCCAGTGGGGGTAGCGGGAGCCCAACAGATACGCAGTATTTT	CASGGSGSPTDTQYF
.	TRBV9	TRBJ2-7	.	TGTGCCAGCAGCGTAGGGCCGGGCTACGAGCAGTACTTC	CASSVGPGYEQYF